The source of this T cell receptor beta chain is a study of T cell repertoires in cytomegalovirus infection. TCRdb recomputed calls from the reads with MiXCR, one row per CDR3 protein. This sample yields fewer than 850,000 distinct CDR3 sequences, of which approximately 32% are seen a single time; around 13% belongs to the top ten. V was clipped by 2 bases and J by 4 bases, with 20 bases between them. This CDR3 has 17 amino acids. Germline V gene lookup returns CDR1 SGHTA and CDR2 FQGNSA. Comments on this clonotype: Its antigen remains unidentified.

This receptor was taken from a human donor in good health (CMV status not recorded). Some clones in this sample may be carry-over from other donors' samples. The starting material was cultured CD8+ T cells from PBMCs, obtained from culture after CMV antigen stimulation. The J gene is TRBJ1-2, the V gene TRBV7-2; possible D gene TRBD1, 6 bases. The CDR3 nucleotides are TGTGCCAGCAGCTTATCGGGGGGCGGAGCCCTTTCCTATGGCTACACCTTC. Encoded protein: CASSLSGGGALSYGYTF.